This TCR beta chain is drawn from a study of molecular identifiers for immune sequencing clone quantification. Whole-study findings and limits: The sizes of highly expanded clones could be underestimated when identical TCR molecules share a barcode.

The CDR3 covers 13 residues. In germline, CDR1 is SGHTA, CDR2 FQGTGA. Generation of bulk TCR libraries relied on previously described methods and listed TCR primers. TCRdb reprocessed the PCR reads with MiXCR, giving one entry per CDR3 protein. In the table there are over 100,000 distinct CDR3 sequences, 30% to 35% of which are singletons. Based on a CD8+CD4-CCR7+CD45RA+ profile, naive CD8 T cells were sorted. A note on this clonotype: The target antigen is unknown. Being one base from a much bigger clone, this may be a read error.

This sequence joins TRBV7-3 and TRBJ2-5; D gene unclear. The sample consisted of naive CD8+ T cells from blood, with Jurkat cell RNA spiked in. This sample's subset: FACS-sorted CD8+CD4-CCR7+CD45RA+ naive T cells. The sequence derives from a human donor in good health. Some libraries in this study had Jurkat cell RNA spiked in. This CDR3 is CASSPAYQETQSF. In DNA form, the CDR3 reads TGTGCCAGCAGTCCGGCCTACCAAGAGACCCAGTCCTTC.